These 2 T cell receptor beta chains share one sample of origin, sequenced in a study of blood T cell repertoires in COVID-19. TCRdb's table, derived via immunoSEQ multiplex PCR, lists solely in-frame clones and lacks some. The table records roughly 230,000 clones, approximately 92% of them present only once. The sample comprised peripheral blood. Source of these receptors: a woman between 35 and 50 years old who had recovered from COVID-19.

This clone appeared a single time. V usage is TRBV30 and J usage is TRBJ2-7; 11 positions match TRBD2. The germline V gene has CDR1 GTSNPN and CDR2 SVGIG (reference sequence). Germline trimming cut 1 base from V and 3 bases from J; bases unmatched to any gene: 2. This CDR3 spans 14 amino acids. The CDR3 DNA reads TGTGCCTGGAGTGGGCTAGCGGGAGGCTACGAGCAGTACTTC. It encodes CAWSGLAGGYEQYF.

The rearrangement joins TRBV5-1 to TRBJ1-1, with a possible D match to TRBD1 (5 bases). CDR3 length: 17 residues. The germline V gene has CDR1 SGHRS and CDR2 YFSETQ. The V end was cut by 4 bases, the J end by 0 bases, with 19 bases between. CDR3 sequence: CASSPNGRNRLNTEAFF. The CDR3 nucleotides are TGCGCCAGCAGCCCAAACGGTCGTAACAGGTTGAACACTGAAGCTTTCTTT.